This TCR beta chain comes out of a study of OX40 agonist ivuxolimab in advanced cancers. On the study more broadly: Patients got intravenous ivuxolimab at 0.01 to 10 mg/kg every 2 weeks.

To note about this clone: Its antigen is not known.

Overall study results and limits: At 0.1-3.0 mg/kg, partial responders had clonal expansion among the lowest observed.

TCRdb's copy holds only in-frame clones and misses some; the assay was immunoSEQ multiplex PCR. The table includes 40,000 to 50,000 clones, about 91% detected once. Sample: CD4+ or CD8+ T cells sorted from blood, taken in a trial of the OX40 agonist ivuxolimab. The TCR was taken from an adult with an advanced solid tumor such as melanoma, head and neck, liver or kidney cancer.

The CDR3 bases are TGTGCCAGCAGCCCTACTAGCGGGAGGGCGGATGAGCAGTTCTTC. It encodes CASSPTSGRADEQFF. This chain links TRBV27 with TRBJ2-1; 13 bases map to TRBD2. Germline lookup yields CDR1 MNHEY and CDR2 SMNVEV (reference sequence). The CDR3 totals 15 residues. V shed 6 bases and J 8 bases; nucleotides not matched to a gene: 7.